This TCR beta chain was found in a study of T cell responses to AZD1222 COVID-19 vaccine. Generated by immunoSEQ multiplex PCR, the TCRdb table keeps only in-frame clones and is missing some. The data hold 100,000 or so clones, with 88% observed a single time. From germline, CDR1 is SGHTA and CDR2 FQGNSA. The CDR3 totals 14 residues. V lost 4 bases and J lost 1; bases outside the gene matches: 3. Material: peripheral blood, obtained on day 0 of AZD1222 vaccination. The receptor was derived from an adult in good health. The genes are TRBV7-2 and TRBJ1-1; 7 bases align to TRBD1. CDR3 in amino acids: CASSYRDRNTEAFF. DNA of the CDR3: TGTGCCAGCAGCTATCGGGACAGGAACACTGAAGCTTTCTTT. Full variable domain (outside the CDR3, taken from reference TRBV7-2 and TRBJ1-1): GAGVSQSPSNKVTEKGKDVELRCDPISGHTALYWYRQSLGQGLEFLIYFQGNSAPDKSGLPSDRFSAERTGGSVSTLTIQRTQQEDSAVYLCASSYRDRNTEAFFGQGTRLTVV.